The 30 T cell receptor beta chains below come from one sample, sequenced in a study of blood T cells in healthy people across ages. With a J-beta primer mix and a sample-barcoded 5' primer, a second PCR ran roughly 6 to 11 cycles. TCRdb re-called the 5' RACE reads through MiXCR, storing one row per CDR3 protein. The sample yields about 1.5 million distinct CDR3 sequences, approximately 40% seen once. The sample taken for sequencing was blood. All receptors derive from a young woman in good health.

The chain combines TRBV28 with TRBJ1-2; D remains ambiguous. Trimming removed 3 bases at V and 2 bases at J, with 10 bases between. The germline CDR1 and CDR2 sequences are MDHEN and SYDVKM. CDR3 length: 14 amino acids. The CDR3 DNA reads TGTGCCAGCAGTTTGCGGACGGGGAACTATGGCTACACCTTC. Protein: CASSLRTGNYGYTF.

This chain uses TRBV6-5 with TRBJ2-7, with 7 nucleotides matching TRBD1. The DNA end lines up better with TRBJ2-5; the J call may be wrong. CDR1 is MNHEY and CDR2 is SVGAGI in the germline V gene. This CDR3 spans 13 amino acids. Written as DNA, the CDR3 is TGTGCCATCCGTTCCACAGGGGAAGAGACCCAGTACTTC. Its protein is CAIRSTGEETQYF.

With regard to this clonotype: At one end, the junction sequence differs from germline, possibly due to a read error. For the CDR3, the DNA is TGTGCCAGCAGCTTTTTAAACAGGGGGGTGAGGGCCAAAACCATTCAGTACTTC. Encoded protein: CASSFLNRGVRAKTIQYF. This chain links TRBV7-2 with TRBJ2-4; 8 positions match TRBD1. Germline CDR1 reads SGHTA; CDR2 reads FQGNSA. This CDR3 has 18 residues.

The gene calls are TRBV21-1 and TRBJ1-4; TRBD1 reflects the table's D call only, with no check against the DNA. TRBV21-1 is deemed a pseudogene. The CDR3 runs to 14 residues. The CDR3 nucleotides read TGTGCCCTACAACCGGACAGCTTTGACGAGAAACTGTTTTTT. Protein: CALQPDSFDEKLFF.

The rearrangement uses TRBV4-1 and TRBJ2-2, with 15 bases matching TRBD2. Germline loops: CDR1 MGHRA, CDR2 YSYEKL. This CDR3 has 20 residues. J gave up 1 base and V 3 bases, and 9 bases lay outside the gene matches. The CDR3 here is CASSHLSPGLAGGNTGELFF. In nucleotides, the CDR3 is TGCGCCAGCAGCCATCTTTCTCCGGGACTAGCGGGGGGGAACACCGGGGAGCTGTTTTTT.

The CDR3 loop is CATKTGGRTEAFF. The CDR3 DNA follows: TGTGCCACCAAGACAGGGGGGAGAACTGAAGCTTTCTTT. The chain carries TRBV19 and TRBJ1-1, with 9 nucleotides matching TRBD1. This CDR3 is built from 13 residues. Germline-derived CDR1 and CDR2 are LNHDA and SQIVND (reference sequence). Germline trimming cut 10 bases from V and 5 bases from J; bases unmatched to any gene: 8. The complete variable domain, with remaining parts taken from reference TRBV19 and TRBJ1-1, reads DGGITQSPKYLFRKEGQNVTLSCEQNLNHDAMYWYRQDPGQGLRLIYYSQIVNDFQKGDIAEGYSVSREKKESFPLTVTSAQKNPTAFYLCATKTGGRTEAFFGQGTRLTVV.

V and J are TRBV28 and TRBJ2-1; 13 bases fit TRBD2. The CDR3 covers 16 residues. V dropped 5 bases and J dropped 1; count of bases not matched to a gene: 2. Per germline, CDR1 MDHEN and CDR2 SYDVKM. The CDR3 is CASSGLAGASYNEQFF. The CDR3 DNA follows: TGTGCCAGCAGTGGACTAGCGGGGGCTTCCTACAATGAGCAGTTCTTC.

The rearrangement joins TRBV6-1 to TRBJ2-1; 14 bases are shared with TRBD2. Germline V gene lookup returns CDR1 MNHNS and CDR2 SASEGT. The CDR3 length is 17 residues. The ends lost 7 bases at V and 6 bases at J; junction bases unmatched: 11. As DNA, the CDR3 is TGTGCCAGCACCACTGCCCCGGGACTAGCGGGAGTCAATGAGCAGTTCTTC. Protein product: CASTTAPGLAGVNEQFF.

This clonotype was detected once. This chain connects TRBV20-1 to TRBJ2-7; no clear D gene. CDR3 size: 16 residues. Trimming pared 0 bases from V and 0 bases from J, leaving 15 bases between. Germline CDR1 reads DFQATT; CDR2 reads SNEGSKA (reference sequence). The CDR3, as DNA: TGCAGTGCTAGAGATAAGGCGGCCTGGAGCTCCTACGAGCAGTACTTC. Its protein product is CSARDKAAWSSYEQYF.

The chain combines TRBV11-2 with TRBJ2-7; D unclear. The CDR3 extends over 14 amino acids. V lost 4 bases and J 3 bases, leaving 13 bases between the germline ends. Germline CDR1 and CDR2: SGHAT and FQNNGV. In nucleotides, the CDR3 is TGTGCCAGCAGCTCTCTTAGTGATATCTACGAGCAGTACTTC. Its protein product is CASSSLSDIYEQYF. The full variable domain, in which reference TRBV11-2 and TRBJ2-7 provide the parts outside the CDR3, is EAGVAQSPRYKIIEKRQSVAFWCNPISGHATLYWYQQILGQGPKLLIQFQNNGVVDDSQLPKDRFSAERLKGVDSTLKIQPAKLEDSAVYLCASSSLSDIYEQYFGPGTRLTVT.

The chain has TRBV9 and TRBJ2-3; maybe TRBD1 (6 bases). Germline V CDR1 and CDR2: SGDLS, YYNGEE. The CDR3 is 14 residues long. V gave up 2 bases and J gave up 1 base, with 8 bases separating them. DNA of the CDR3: TGTGCCAGCAGCGTTAAGGGGGGCACAGATACGCAGTATTTT. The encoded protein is CASSVKGGTDTQYF.

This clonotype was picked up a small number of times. The CDR3 region has the DNA TGTGCCAGCAGTGATGGACAGACTTACGATGAGCAGTTCTTC. Translating gives CASSDGQTYDEQFF. The rearrangement joins TRBV6-6 to TRBJ2-1; TRBD1 is a possible D gene (6 bases). The ends were cut back, 5 bases at V and 8 bases at J, with 16 bases in the middle. This CDR3 comprises 14 residues. In germline, CDR1 is MNHNY, CDR2 SVGAGI (reference sequence).

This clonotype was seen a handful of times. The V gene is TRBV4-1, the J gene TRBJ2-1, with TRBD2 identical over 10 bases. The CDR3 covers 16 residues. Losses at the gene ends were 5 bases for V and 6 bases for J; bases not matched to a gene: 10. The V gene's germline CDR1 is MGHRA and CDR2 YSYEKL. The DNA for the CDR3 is TGCGCCAGCAGCTCCGCCGTAGCGGGGGGATCCAATGAGCAGTTCTTC. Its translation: CASSSAVAGGSNEQFF.

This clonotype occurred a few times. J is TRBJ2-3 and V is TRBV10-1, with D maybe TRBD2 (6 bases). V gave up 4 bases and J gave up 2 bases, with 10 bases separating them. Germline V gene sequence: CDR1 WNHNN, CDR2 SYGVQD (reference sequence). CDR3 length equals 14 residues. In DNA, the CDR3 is TGCGCCAGCAGTGCCTGGGGGGTCACAGATACGCAGTATTTT. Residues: CASSAWGVTDTQYF.

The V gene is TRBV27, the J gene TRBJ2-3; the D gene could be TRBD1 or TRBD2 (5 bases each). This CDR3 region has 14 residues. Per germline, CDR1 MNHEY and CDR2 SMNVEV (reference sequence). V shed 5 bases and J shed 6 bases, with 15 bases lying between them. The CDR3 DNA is TGTGCCAGCAGTCGAGAAAGGGGAGTGGATACGCAGTATTTT. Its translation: CASSRERGVDTQYF.

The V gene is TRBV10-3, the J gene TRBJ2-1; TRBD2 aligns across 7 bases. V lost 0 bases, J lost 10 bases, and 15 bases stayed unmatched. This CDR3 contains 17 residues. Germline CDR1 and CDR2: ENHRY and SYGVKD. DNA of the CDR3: TGTGCCATCAGTGAGTCGCTAGCGGCTATCAGAGGTGACGAGCAGTTCTTC. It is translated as CAISESLAAIRGDEQFF.

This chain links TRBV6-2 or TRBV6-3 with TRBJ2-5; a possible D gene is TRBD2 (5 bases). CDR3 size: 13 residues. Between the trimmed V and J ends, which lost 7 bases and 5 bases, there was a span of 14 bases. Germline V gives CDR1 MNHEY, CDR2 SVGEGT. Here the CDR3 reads CASKPGGGETQYF. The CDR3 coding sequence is TGTGCCAGCAAACCCGGAGGTGGTGAGACCCAGTACTTC.

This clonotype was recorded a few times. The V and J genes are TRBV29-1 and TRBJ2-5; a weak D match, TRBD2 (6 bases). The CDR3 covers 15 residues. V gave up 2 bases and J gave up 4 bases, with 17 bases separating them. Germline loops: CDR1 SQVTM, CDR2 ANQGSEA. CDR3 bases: TGCAGCGTTGAACAGCCATCGCGGGGTCGAGAGACCCAGTACTTC. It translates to CSVEQPSRGRETQYF.

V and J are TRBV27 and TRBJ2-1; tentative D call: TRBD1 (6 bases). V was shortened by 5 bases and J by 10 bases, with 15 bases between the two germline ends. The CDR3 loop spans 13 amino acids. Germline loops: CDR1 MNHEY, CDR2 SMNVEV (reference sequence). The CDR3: CASSARQVYEQFF. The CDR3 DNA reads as TGTGCCAGCAGTGCACGACAGGTGTACGAGCAGTTCTTC.

CDR3 sequence reads: CASSNHTDTQYF. The CDR3 DNA sequence: TGTGCCAGCAGCAACCACACAGATACGCAGTATTTT. This chain joins TRBV21-1 and TRBJ2-3. TRBV21-1 is a pseudogene. The CDR3 is 12 amino acids.

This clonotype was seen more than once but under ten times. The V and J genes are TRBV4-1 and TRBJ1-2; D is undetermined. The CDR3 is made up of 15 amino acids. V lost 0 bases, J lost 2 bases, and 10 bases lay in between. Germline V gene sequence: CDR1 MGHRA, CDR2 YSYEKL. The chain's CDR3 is CASSQDPGGNYGYTF. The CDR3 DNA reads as TGCGCCAGCAGCCAAGACCCCGGAGGAAACTATGGCTACACCTTC.

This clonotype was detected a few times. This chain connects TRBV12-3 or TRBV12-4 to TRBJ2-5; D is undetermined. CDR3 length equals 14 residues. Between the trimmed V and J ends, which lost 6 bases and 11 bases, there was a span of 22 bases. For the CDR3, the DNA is TGTGCCAGCAGCCTCACTTACTTTAACAATGAGCAGTACTTC. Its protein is CASSLTYFNNEQYF.

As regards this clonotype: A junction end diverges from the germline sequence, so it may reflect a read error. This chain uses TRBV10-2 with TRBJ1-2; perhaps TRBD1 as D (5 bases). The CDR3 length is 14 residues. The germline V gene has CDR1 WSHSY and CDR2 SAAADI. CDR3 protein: CASGATLTAYGYTF. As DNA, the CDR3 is TGCGCCAGCGGTGCAACCCTGACAGCGTATGGCTACACCTTT.

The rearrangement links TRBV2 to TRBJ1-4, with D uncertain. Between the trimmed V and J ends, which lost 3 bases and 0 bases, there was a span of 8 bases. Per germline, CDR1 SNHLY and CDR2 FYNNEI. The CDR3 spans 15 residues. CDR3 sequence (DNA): TGTGCCAGCAGTGACGATGCAGCAACTAATGAAAAACTGTTTTTT. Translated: CASSDDAATNEKLFF.

The CDR3 spells CSARRDKGESGYTF. In nucleotides, the CDR3 is TGCAGTGCGAGAAGGGACAAGGGGGAATCGGGCTACACCTTC. V is TRBV20-1 and J is TRBJ1-2, with D perhaps TRBD1 (6 bases). The germline gives CDR1 DFQATT, CDR2 SNEGSKA (reference sequence). Trimming removed 6 bases at V and 8 bases at J, with 22 bases between. The CDR3 extends over 14 amino acids.

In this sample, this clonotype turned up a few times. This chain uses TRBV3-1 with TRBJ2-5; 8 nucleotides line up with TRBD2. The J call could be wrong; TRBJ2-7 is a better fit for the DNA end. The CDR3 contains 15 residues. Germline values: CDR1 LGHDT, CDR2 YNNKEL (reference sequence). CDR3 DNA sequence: TGTGCCAGCAGCCGGGGACGAGCGGGAGCAGGCGAGCAGTACTTC. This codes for CASSRGRAGAGEQYF.

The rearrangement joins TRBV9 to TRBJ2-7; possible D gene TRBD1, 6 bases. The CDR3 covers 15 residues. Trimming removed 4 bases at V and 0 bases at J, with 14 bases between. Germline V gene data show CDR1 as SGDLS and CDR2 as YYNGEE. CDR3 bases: TGTGCCAGCAGCTGGAGTGGGGGCAGCTCCTACGAGCAGTACTTC. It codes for CASSWSGGSSYEQYF.

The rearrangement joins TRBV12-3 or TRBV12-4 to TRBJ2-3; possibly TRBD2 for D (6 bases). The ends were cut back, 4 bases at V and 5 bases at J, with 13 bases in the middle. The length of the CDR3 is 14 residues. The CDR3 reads CASSSEGLLDTQYF. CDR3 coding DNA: TGTGCCAGCAGTTCGGAGGGACTTTTAGATACGCAGTATTTT.

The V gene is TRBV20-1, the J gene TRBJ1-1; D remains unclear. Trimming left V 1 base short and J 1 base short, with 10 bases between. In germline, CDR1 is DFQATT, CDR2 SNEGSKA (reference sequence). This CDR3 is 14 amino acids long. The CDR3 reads CSARGGHSNTEAFF. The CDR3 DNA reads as TGCAGTGCTAGAGGCGGCCACTCGAACACTGAAGCTTTCTTT.

The CDR3 protein is CSVGEGSSQYF. CDR3 sequence (DNA): TGCAGCGTGGGGGAAGGATCTTCGCAGTATTTT. The rearrangement uses TRBV29-1 and TRBJ2-3; D might be TRBD1 or TRBD2, each matching 5 bases. Trimming pared 6 bases from V and 10 bases from J, leaving 14 bases between. This CDR3 has 11 residues. Germline values: CDR1 SQVTM, CDR2 ANQGSEA.